These T cell receptor beta chains were read from a single sample in a study of blood T cells in healthy people across ages. TCRdb redid the calling of the 5' RACE reads with MiXCR, one entry per CDR3 protein. In the table there are about 580,000 distinct CDR3 sequences, around 48% of which are singletons. Sequenced input: blood. Receptor source: a man older than 75 in good health. Both conserved end residues are part of each CDR3. A D gene is named only where the DNA matches it firmly. Clone size appears in some rows only: once, few, many, or a class for an expanded clone.

J,V,D,size,CDR3,DNA
TRBJ2-3,TRBV28,TRBD2,NA,CASSRTLSAGTHTQYF,TGTGCCAGCAGTCGGACACTGTCAGCGGGAACGCATACGCAGTATTTT
TRBJ1-2,TRBV28,TRBD1,NA,CASSGTDYGYTF,TGTGCCAGCAGCGGGACAGACTATGGCTACACCTTC
TRBJ2-7,TRBV20-1,NA,NA,CSATVTGNEQYF,TGCAGTGCTACCGTTACAGGGAACGAGCAGTACTTC
TRBJ2-6,TRBV6-6,TRBD2,many,CASSPTSGRASGANVLTF,TGTGCCAGCAGCCCCACTAGCGGGAGGGCCTCTGGGGCCAACGTCCTGACTTTC
TRBJ1-2,TRBV4-3,NA,few,CASAVGGYTF,TGCGCCAGCGCCGTGGGTGGCTACACCTTC
TRBJ2-7,TRBV5-1,NA,NA,CASSLGTPYSYEQYF,TGCGCCAGCAGCTTGGGGACTCCCTATTCCTACGAGCAGTACTTC
TRBJ2-2,TRBV9,TRBD1,NA,CASSNQGAYTGELFF,TGTGCCAGCAGCAACCAGGGGGCGTACACCGGGGAGCTGTTTTTT
TRBJ2-1,TRBV24-1,NA,NA,CATSGYPGNEQFF,TGTGCCACCAGTGGCTACCCCGGCAATGAGCAGTTCTTC
TRBJ1-4,TRBV20-1,TRBD1,NA,CSASQGTATNEKLFF,TGCAGTGCTAGCCAAGGGACAGCAACTAATGAAAAACTGTTTTTT
TRBJ1-5,TRBV6-6,NA,NA,CASSYSIKRDGQPQHF,TGTGCCAGCAGTTACTCGATAAAGAGGGACGGTCAGCCCCAGCATTTT
TRBJ2-2,TRBV3-1,NA,few,CASSQVFTGELFF,TGTGCCAGCAGCCAAGTATTCACCGGGGAGCTGTTTTTT
TRBJ2-7,TRBV6-5,NA,many,CASSYSTGKQGWVYEQYF,TGTGCCAGCAGTTACTCGACGGGAAAACAGGGTTGGGTCTACGAGCAGTACTTC
TRBJ2-1,TRBV3-1,TRBD2,few,CASSWTSGDNEQFF,TGTGCCAGCAGCTGGACTAGCGGCGACAATGAGCAGTTCTTC
TRBJ1-6,TRBV5-5,NA,NA,CASSPNSPGNSPLHF,TGTGCCAGCAGCCCGAATTCCCCGGGCAATTCACCCCTCCACTTT
TRBJ2-7,TRBV7-9,NA,few,CASAHPDYEQYF,TGTGCCAGCGCCCATCCCGACTACGAGCAGTACTTC
TRBJ2-3,TRBV9,NA,NA,CASTKTGYGADTQYF,TGTGCCAGCACCAAAACAGGGTACGGGGCAGATACGCAGTATTTT
TRBJ2-5,TRBV7-3,TRBD2,NA,CASSLGVGGGQETQYF,TGTGCCAGCAGCTTAGGAGTAGGCGGGGGTCAAGAGACCCAGTACTTC
TRBJ2-3,TRBV30,NA,NA,CAWSVPNTDTQYF,TGTGCCTGGAGTGTCCCGAACACAGATACGCAGTATTTT
TRBJ1-1,TRBV7-2,NA,few,CASSPGPSNTEAFF,TGTGCCAGCAGCCCGGGACCGTCAAACACTGAAGCTTTCTTT
TRBJ1-5,TRBV5-1,NA,NA,CASSFAPGGNQPQHF,TGCGCCAGCAGCTTCGCGCCAGGCGGCAATCAGCCCCAGCATTTT
TRBJ2-3,TRBV6-5,NA,many,CASRRPGSTDTQYF,TGTGCCAGCAGAAGACCCGGGAGCACAGATACGCAGTATTTT
TRBJ2-1,TRBV7-9,NA,NA,CASSLGVGVNNEQFF,TGTGCCAGCAGCTTGGGGGTGGGGGTAAACAATGAGCAGTTCTTC
TRBJ2-5,TRBV15,NA,NA,CATSRDKRSETQYF,TGTGCCACCAGCAGAGACAAGCGTTCTGAGACCCAGTACTTC
TRBJ2-3,TRBV27,NA,many,CASSSSWGTDTQYF,TGTGCCAGCAGTTCAAGTTGGGGCACAGATACGCAGTATTTT
TRBJ2-5,TRBV5-1,TRBD2,NA,CASSLVPRGLAGGQETQYF,TGCGCCAGCAGCTTGGTACCCAGGGGACTAGCGGGAGGCCAAGAGACCCAGTACTTC
TRBJ1-1,TRBV6-2/TRBV6-3,TRBD1,NA,CASSSDRVAEAFF,TGTGCCAGCAGTTCGGACAGGGTGGCTGAAGCTTTCTTT
TRBJ1-4,TRBV6-5,NA,NA,CASSYRDGTNEKLFF,TGTGCCAGCAGTTACCGGGATGGGACTAATGAAAAACTGTTTTTT
TRBJ2-5,TRBV7-2,NA,few,CASSLSTGPWETQYF,TGTGCCAGCAGCTTATCTACGGGACCGTGGGAGACCCAGTACTTC
TRBJ2-6,TRBV7-2,NA,NA,CASSLGGGQPSGANVLTF,TGTGCCAGCAGCTTAGGGGGGGGACAGCCCTCTGGGGCCAACGTCCTGACTTTC
TRBJ2-7,TRBV6-2/TRBV6-3,NA,NA,CASRTGLLGEQYF,TGTGCCAGCAGGACGGGACTGCTAGGCGAGCAGTACTTC
TRBJ2-7,TRBV7-9,NA,many,CASSSDRIYEQYF,TGTGCCAGCAGTTCGGACAGAATCTACGAGCAGTACTTC
TRBJ1-1,TRBV6-6,TRBD1,few,CASSRTGLGTEAFF,TGTGCCAGCAGTCGGACAGGGTTGGGAACTGAAGCTTTCTTT
TRBJ2-7,TRBV5-1,TRBD2,NA,CASSPGGTSGTSSYEQYF,TGCGCCAGCAGCCCGGGAGGGACTAGCGGCACTAGCTCCTACGAGCAGTACTTC
TRBJ2-5,TRBV11-2,TRBD1,NA,CASSLGTVIMGTQYF,TGTGCCAGCAGCCTGGGGACAGTTATTATGGGGACCCAGTACTTC
TRBJ2-1,TRBV11-2,NA,NA,CASSPRGGVDEQFF,TGTGCCAGCAGCCCCCGTGGGGGTGTAGATGAGCAGTTCTTC
TRBJ2-3,TRBV7-9,TRBD1,few,CASGPYRDRGADTQYF,TGTGCCAGCGGGCCGTACCGGGACAGGGGGGCAGATACGCAGTATTTT
TRBJ1-6,TRBV20-1,NA,NA,CSARFENSPLHF,TGCAGTGCTAGATTTGAGAATTCACCCCTCCACTTT
TRBJ1-2,TRBV20-1,NA,NA,CSAIKGDYGYTF,TGCAGTGCTATTAAAGGGGACTATGGCTACACCTTC
TRBJ2-3,TRBV29-1,TRBD2,few,CSVGVGTSIADTQYF,TGCAGCGTTGGAGTAGGGACTAGCATCGCAGATACGCAGTATTTT
TRBJ2-7,TRBV12-3/TRBV12-4,NA,NA,CASSFGSRANEQYF,TGTGCCAGCAGTTTTGGATCCAGGGCGAACGAGCAGTACTTC